The present TCR beta chain was sequenced within a study of blood T cell repertoires in COVID-19. Study in general: Material from acute and convalescent COVID-19 was sourced from the United States, Italy and Spain. PBMCs, B-cell-depleted T cells, or T cells were the source of the cDNA or gDNA that made up the material.

The method was immunoSEQ multiplex PCR; TCRdb's version includes in-frame clones alone and lacks a portion of them. The sample carries 250,000 to 300,000 clones, around 86% recorded once. Trimming took off 4 bases at V and 4 bases at J, with 10 bases between the two ends. Germline V lookup: CDR1 GTSNPN, CDR2 SVGIG (reference sequence). The CDR3 runs 12 residues. Those enrolled, adults aged about 18 to 89 years, came from around 24 US areas. Categorization into cohorts depended on clinical history that participants reported. The chain combines TRBV30 with TRBJ1-1; D is possibly TRBD1 (5 bases). Sequenced material: PBMCs or T cells enriched from blood (not recorded which). The sequence was collected from a middle-aged woman who had recovered from COVID-19. CDR3 region: CAWTGSSTEAFF. For the CDR3, the DNA is TGTGCCTGGACAGGGTCGTCCACTGAAGCTTTCTTT.